This TCR beta chain appears in the sequencing data of a study of T cells after yellow fever vaccination. This clonotype showed up just a few times. V dropped 0 bases and J dropped 2 bases, with 12 bases sitting between them. This CDR3 spans 15 amino acids. The germline V gene encodes CDR1 SGDLS and CDR2 YYNGEE. Study conclusions and caveats: By day 5 rather than day 15, the secondary response had peaked, though it was weaker. Once the booster was given, most primary-vaccination clones reappeared, at roughly 96% for CD4 and over 70% for CD8. Abundant clonotypes from the bulk population could contaminate FACS-sorted repertoires.

TCRdb passed the 5' RACE reads through MiXCR, listing each CDR3 protein once. The sample records about 85,000 distinct CDR3 sequences, about 14% being singletons. The chain recombines TRBV9 with TRBJ2-7; D not resolved. The source was CD8+ T cells not binding an NS4B(214-222) dextramer, sorted from PBMCs, collected 21 days after the first yellow fever vaccination. The source is a young man who received the YFV17D yellow fever vaccine. CDR3: CASSVVAGATYEQYF. The CDR3 DNA follows: TGTGCCAGCAGCGTAGTGGCAGGTGCCACCTACGAGCAGTACTTC. Variable domain in full (rest from reference TRBV9 and TRBJ2-7): DSGVTQTPKHLITATGQRVTLRCSPRSGDLSVYWYQQSLDQGLQFLIQYYNGEERAKGNILERFSAQQFPDLHSELNLSSLELGDSALYFCASSVVAGATYEQYFGPGTRLTVT.